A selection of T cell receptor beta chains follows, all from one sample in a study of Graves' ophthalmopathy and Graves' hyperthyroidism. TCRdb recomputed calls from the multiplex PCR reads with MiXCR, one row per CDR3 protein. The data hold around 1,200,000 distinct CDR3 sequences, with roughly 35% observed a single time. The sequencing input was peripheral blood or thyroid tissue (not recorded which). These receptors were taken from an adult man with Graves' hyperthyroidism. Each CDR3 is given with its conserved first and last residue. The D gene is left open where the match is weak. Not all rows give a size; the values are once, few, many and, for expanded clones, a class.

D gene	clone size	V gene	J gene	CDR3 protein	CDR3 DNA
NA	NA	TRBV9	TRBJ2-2	CASSDRYNTGELFF	TGTGCCAGCAGCGACCGATACAACACCGGGGAGCTGTTTTTT
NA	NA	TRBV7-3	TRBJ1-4	CASSPGPEGKLFF	TGTGCCAGCAGCCCCGGGCCGGAGGGAAAACTGTTTTTT
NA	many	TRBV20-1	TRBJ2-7	CSARVPGAAYEQYF	TGCAGTGCTAGAGTCCCCGGGGCCGCCTACGAGCAGTACTTC
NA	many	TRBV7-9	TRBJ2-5	CASSFGTEETQYF	TGTGCCAGCAGCTTCGGGACCGAAGAGACCCAGTACTTC
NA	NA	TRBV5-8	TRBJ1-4	CASSLKGAVEKLFF	TGTGCCAGCAGCTTAAAAGGGGCGGTCGAGAAACTGTTTTTT
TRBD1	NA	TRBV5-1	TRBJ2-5	CASSLQNRGHETQYF	TGCGCCAGCAGCTTACAGAACAGGGGGCATGAGACCCAGTACTTC
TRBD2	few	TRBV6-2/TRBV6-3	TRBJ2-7	CASNDLAGGPYEQYF	TGTGCCAGCAACGATCTAGCGGGAGGGCCGTACGAGCAGTACTTC
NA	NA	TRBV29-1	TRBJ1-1	CSQGRHLNTEAFF	TGCAGCCAAGGTCGACACTTGAACACTGAAGCTTTCTTT
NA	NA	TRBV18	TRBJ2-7	CASSPQRDSYEQYF	TGTGCCAGCTCACCACAGAGGGATTCCTACGAGCAGTACTTC
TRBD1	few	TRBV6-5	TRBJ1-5	CASSSRLDRDRDSQPQHF	TGTGCCAGCAGTTCACGGCTAGACCGGGACAGGGATAGTCAGCCCCAGCATTTT
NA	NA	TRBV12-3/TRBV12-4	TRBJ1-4	CASRHRDRDEKLFF	TGTGCCAGCAGACACCGGGACCGCGATGAAAAACTGTTTTTT
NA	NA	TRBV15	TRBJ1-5	CATSSVTGVNQPQHF	TGTGCCACCAGCAGCGTTACAGGAGTCAATCAGCCCCAGCATTTT
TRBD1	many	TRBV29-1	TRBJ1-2	CSVSRGSPLDGYTF	TGCAGCGTTTCCAGGGGGAGCCCCTTGGATGGCTACACCTTC
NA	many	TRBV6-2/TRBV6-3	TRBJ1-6	CATAMGDTGFLHF	TGTGCCACCGCGATGGGCGATACTGGTTTCCTCCACTTT
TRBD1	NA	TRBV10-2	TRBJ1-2	CASSEPDRTLNYGYTF	TGCGCCAGCAGTGAGCCGGACAGGACCCTTAACTATGGCTACACCTTC